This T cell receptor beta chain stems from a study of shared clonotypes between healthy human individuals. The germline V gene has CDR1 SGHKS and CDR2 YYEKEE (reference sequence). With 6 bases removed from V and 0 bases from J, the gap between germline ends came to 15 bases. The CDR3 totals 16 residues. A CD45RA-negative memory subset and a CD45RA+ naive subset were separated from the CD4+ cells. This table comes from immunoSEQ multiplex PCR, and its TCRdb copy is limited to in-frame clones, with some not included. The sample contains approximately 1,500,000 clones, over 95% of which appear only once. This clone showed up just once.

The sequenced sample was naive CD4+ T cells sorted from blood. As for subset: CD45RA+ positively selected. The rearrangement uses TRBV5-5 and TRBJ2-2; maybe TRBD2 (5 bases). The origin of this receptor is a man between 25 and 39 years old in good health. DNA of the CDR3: TGTGCCAGCACCTGGAGGAGCGTTACGAACACCGGGGAGCTGTTTTTT. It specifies CASTWRSVTNTGELFF.